This T cell receptor (beta chain) appears in the sequencing data of a study of OX40 agonist ivuxolimab in advanced cancers. With baseline, cycle 4 day 1, and cycle 7 day 1 as timepoints, blood was sampled. About this clone itself: No antigen is known for it.

TCRdb's table, derived via immunoSEQ multiplex PCR, lists solely in-frame clones and lacks some. The sample lists about 72,000 clones, around 85% occurring once. Study-wide results and caveats: Antigen specificity remained undetermined for the expanded peripheral T cells. Relative to CD4+ cells, CD8+ T cells on average had more expanded clones.

The sample was CD4+ or CD8+ T cells sorted from blood, taken in a trial of the OX40 agonist ivuxolimab. The source of this sequence is an adult with an advanced solid tumor such as melanoma, head and neck, liver or kidney cancer.

This CDR3 is CASKRWGTEAFF. Here the CDR3 DNA reads TGTGCCAGCAAGAGGTGGGGCACTGAAGCTTTCTTT. This chain links TRBV6-5 with TRBJ1-1, with D unclear. Per germline, CDR1 MNHEY and CDR2 SVGAGI. V was clipped by 7 bases and J by 4 bases, with 10 bases between them. This CDR3 contains 12 residues.